This T cell receptor beta chain was found in a study of shared clonotypes between healthy human individuals. V lost 2 bases to trimming and J lost 9 bases; unmatched junction nucleotides: 9. This CDR3 region has 14 residues. Germline CDR1 and CDR2: GTSNPN and SVGIG (reference sequence). This clone was seen many times. Produced via immunoSEQ multiplex PCR; TCRdb's table is partial and in-frame only. Of roughly 1 million clones in the sample, 75% were seen once. Sequencing input: memory CD4+ T cells sorted from blood. Noted subset: CD45RA-negative fraction. The receptor was isolated from a young man in good health. The chain carries TRBV30 and TRBJ1-5; 8 nucleotides agree with TRBD1. The DNA of the CDR3 is TGTGCCTGGAGTCAGGGGGCCGGGTTTCGGCCCCAGCATTTT. Amino acids: CAWSQGAGFRPQHF.